This T cell receptor beta chain was captured by sequencing in a study of cytomegalovirus exposure and HLA in healthy donors. Study-level results: TRBV6-2, TRBV6-3 and some other V segments were unresolvable in 87-base-pair reads. The authors confirmed in vitro that a few CMV-associated chains were specific for CMV antigens. Certain sequence variants were highly shared and formed a cluster, and this cluster was likely a sequencing artifact. It was reported that the classifier diagnosed cytomegalovirus status with high specificity and sensitivity in both the original and validation cohorts.

Researchers ran the PCR with 60 Vbeta and 13 Jbeta primers. Generated by immunoSEQ multiplex PCR, the TCRdb table keeps only in-frame clones and is missing some. Its table lists roughly 30,000 clones. This CDR3 spans 16 amino acids. The germline gives CDR1 SGHRS, CDR2 YFSETQ. V gave up 0 bases and J gave up 6 bases, with 18 bases separating them. Points on this clone: Its antigen is not known.

The sequenced sample was PBMCs. This chain uses TRBV5-1 with TRBJ1-1, with D perhaps TRBD1 (6 bases). The clonotype was recovered from a female donor in good health and CMV-seronegative. Here the CDR3 reads CASSLGVGGGQAEAFF. The CDR3 DNA reads TGCGCCAGCAGCTTGGGGGTCGGCGGGGGGCAAGCTGAAGCTTTCTTT.